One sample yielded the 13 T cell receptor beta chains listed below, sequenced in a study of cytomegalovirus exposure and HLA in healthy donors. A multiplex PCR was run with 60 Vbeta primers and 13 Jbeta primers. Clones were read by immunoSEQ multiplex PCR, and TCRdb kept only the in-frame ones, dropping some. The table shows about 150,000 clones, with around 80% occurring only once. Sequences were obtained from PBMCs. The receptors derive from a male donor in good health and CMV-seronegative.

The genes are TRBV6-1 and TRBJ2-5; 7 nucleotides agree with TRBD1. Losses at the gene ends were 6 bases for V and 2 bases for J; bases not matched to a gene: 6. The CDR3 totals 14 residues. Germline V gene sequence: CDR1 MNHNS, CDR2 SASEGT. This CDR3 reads CASRTGYSQETQYF. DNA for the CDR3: TGTGCCAGCAGGACAGGGTACTCTCAAGAGACCCAGTACTTC.

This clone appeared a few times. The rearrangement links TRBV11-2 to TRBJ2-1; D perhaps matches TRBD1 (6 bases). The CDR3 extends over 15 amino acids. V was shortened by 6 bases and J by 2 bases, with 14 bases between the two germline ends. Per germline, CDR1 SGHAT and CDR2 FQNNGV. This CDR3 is CASSSTGSPYNEQFF. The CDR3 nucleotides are TGTGCCAGCAGTTCTACAGGGTCGCCCTACAATGAGCAGTTCTTC.

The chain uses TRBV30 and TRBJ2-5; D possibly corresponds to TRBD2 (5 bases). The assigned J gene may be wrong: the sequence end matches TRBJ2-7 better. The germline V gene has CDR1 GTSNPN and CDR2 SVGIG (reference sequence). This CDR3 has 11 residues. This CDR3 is CAWSSGYEQYF. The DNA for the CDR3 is TGTGCCTGGAGTTCGGGATACGAGCAGTACTTC.

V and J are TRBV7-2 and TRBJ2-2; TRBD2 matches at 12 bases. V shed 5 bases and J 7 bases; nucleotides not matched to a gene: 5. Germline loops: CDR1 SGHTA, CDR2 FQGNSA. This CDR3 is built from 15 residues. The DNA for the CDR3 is TGTGCCAGCAGCCCCAGACTAGCGGGGGTCGGGGAGCTGTTTTTT. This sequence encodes CASSPRLAGVGELFF.

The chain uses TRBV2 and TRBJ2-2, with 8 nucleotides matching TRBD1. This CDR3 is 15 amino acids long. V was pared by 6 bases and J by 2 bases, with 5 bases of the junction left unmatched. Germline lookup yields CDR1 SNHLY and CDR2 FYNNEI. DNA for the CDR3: TGTGCCAGCAGGGAGGGACAGGCTAACACCGGGGAGCTGTTTTTT. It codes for CASREGQANTGELFF.

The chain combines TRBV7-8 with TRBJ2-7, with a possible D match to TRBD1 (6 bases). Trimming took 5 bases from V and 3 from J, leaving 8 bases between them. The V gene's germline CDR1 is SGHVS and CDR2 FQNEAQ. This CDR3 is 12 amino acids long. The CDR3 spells CASSHRVYEQYF. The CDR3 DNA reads TGTGCCAGCAGCCACAGGGTCTACGAGCAGTACTTC. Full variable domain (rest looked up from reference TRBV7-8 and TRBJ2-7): GAGVSQSPRYKVAKRGQDVALRCDPISGHVSLFWYQQALGQGPEFLTYFQNEAQLDKSGLPSDRFFAERPEGSVSTLKIQRTQQEDSAVYLCASSHRVYEQYFGPGTRLTVT.

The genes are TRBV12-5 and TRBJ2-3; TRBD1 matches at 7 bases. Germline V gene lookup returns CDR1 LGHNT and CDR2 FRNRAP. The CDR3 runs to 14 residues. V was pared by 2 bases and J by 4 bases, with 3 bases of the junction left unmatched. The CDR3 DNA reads TGTGCTAGTGGTTTGAGCAGGGGGTCAGATACGCAGTATTTT. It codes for CASGLSRGSDTQYF.

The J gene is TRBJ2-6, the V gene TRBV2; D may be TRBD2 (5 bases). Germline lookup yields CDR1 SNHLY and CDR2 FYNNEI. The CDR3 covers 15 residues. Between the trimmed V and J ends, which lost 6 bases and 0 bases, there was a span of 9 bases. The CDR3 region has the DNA TGTGCCAGCAGAGCGGACGGCTCTGGGGCCAACGTCCTGACTTTC. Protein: CASRADGSGANVLTF.

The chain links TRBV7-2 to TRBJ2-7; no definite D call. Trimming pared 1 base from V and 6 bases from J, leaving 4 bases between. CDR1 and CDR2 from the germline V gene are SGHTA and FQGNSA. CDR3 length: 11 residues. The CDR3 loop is CASSLVREQYF. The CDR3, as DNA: TGTGCCAGCAGCTTAGTTCGCGAGCAGTACTTC.

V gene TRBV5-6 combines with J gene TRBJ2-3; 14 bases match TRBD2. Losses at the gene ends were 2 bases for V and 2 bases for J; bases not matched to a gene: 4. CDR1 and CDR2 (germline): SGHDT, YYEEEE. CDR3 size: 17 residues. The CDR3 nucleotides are TGTGCCAGCAGCTTTCGACTAGCGGGGGGGCCCACAGATACGCAGTATTTT. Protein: CASSFRLAGGPTDTQYF. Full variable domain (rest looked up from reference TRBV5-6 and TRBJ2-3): DAGVTQSPTHLIKTRGQQVTLRCSPKSGHDTVSWYQQALGQGPQFIFQYYEEEERQRGNFPDRFSGHQFPNYSSELNVNALLLGDSALYLCASSFRLAGGPTDTQYFGPGTRLTVL.

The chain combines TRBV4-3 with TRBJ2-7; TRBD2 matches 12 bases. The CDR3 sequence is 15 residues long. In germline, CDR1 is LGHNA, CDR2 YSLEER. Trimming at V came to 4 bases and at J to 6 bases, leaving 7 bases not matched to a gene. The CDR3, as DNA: TGCGCCAGCAGCCCGCGACTAGCGGGGGCGTTCGAGCAGTACTTC. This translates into CASSPRLAGAFEQYF.

The CDR3 DNA follows: TGTGCCTGGAGTGGTACAGGGCTAGGCGGCTACACCTTC. Translated, it gives CAWSGTGLGGYTF. The V call is TRBV30, the J call TRBJ1-2; D perhaps matches TRBD1 (6 bases). V lost 1 base, J lost 8 bases, and 14 bases lay in between. CDR1 and CDR2 (germline): GTSNPN, SVGIG (reference sequence). This CDR3 spans 13 amino acids.

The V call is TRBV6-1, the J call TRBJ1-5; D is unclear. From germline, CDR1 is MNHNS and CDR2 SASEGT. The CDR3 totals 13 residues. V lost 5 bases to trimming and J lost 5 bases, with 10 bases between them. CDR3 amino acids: CASSKTRDQPQHF. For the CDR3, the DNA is TGTGCCAGCAGTAAGACCCGGGATCAGCCCCAGCATTTT.